This note documents a single T cell receptor (beta chain) sequence. Its cognate antigen is unknown. The record originates from a study of shared clonotypes between healthy human individuals. Study findings and constraints: Generally, estimated richness proved larger in naive subsets than it did in memory subsets. Approximately 5.1% was the fraction of naive CD4 clonotypes found shared across a handful of donors.

Replicate sorted-subset PCRs were loaded with 150 to 250 ng DNA, about 31,000 T cell genomes. The assay was immunoSEQ multiplex PCR, and TCRdb's table has in-frame clones only and misses some. The repertoire includes approximately 1.5 million clones, 98% of them detected once, and roughly 0.35% sits in the top ten. Germline V gives CDR1 SGHNT, CDR2 YYREEE (reference sequence). Trimming took 5 bases from V and 0 from J, leaving 14 bases between them. This CDR3 region has 15 residues. Sequencing used naive CD4+ T cells sorted from blood. The subset was: CD45RA+ positively selected. The J gene is TRBJ1-1, the V gene TRBV5-4; D not certain. The sequence derives from a man aged 25-40 years in good health. The CDR3: CASSRGPDMNTEAFF. Written as DNA, the CDR3 is TGTGCCAGCAGTCGAGGTCCGGATATGAACACTGAAGCTTTCTTT.